Detailed here is one TCR beta chain. What it recognizes is unknown. This record belongs to a study of cytomegalovirus exposure and HLA in healthy donors. Study context: Unique TCR beta sequences numbering approximately 120 million came from about 179 million T cells in an earlier analysis. As released early, the data held 85 million to 95 million unique TCRs from HLA-typed donors. Genotyping of nearly 400 donors showed that roughly 83% belonged to the Caucasian-associated ancestry cluster. Study-wide findings and caveats: Later on, an analysis showed TCR association rates differing by HLA locus, with DRB1 the most and HLA-C the fewest.

A multiplex PCR was run with 60 Vbeta primers and 13 Jbeta primers. Method: immunoSEQ multiplex PCR; TCRdb's copy keeps in-frame clones and lacks some. The repertoire holds 110,000 or so clones, around four fifths seen once, with over 7.5% in the top ten. The sequencing sample was made of PBMCs. This TCR came from a woman in her 40s in good health and CMV-seropositive.

The CDR3 DNA follows: TGTGCCAGCAGCGTAAACAGGGTGGGCGGGGAGCTGTTTTTT. Residues: CASSVNRVGGELFF. The V and J genes are TRBV7-8 and TRBJ2-2, with D possibly being TRBD1 (6 bases). Looked up from germline, CDR1 is SGHVS and CDR2 is FQNEAQ. V was clipped by 5 bases and J by 7 bases, with 14 bases between them. The CDR3 consists of 14 residues.